These T cell receptor beta chains were read from a single sample in a study of T cell responses to AZD1222 COVID-19 vaccine. The protocol was immunoSEQ multiplex PCR, while the TCRdb copy is restricted to in-frame clones and leaves out a portion. The sample carries roughly 180,000 clones, around 94% recorded once. Source: peripheral blood, taken 28 days after the second AZD1222 dose. The receptors were sampled from an adult who received the AZD1222 COVID-19 vaccine. CDR3s include the opening cysteine and the closing phenylalanine or tryptophan. A D gene is named only where the DNA matches it firmly. Part of the rows lack a size; the others show once, few, many or a class for expanded clones.

-,TRBJ1-2,-,14,TRBV19,CASSATAVNYGYTF,TGTGCCAGTAGCGCCACGGCGGTTAACTATGGCTACACCTTC
-,TRBJ2-2,-,16,TRBV7-9,CASSLLGAANTGELFF,TGTGCCAGCAGCTTACTGGGGGCAGCGAACACCGGGGAGCTGTTTTTT
TRBD1,TRBJ2-7,-,15,TRBV7-9,CASSFTGTGGYEQYF,TGTGCCAGCAGCTTCACCGGGACAGGGGGCTACGAGCAGTACTTC
-,TRBJ1-2,-,12,TRBV9,CASRGQNYGYTF,TGTGCCAGCAGAGGACAGAACTATGGCTACACCTTC
TRBD1,TRBJ1-4,once,16,TRBV5-1,CASSLGQGQANEKLFF,TGCGCCAGCAGCCTCGGACAGGGTCAGGCTAATGAAAAACTGTTTTTT
-,TRBJ1-1,-,13,TRBV29-1,CSAMTLMNTEAFF,TGCAGCGCCATGACACTGATGAACACTGAAGCTTTCTTT
-,TRBJ2-7,once,14,TRBV6-5,CASSYEPGLYEQYF,TGTGCCAGCAGTTACGAGCCAGGGTTGTACGAGCAGTACTTC
-,TRBJ2-7,-,17,TRBV19,CASSRPGKLEDSYEQYF,TGTGCCAGTAGTCGCCCGGGAAAACTGGAGGACTCCTACGAGCAGTACTTC
-,TRBJ1-1,-,16,TRBV6-5,CASSSPTGGFNTEAFF,TGTGCCAGCAGTTCCCCCACGGGTGGGTTTAACACTGAAGCTTTCTTT
-,TRBJ2-7,-,14,TRBV10-1,CASSDVWDSYEQYF,TGCGCCAGCAGTGATGTATGGGACTCCTACGAGCAGTACTTC
-,TRBJ2-7,-,14,TRBV5-4,CASSFEENSYEQYF,TGTGCCAGCAGCTTCGAGGAAAACTCCTACGAGCAGTACTTC
TRBD1,TRBJ1-1,-,15,TRBV27,CASSLLSDRGTEAFF,TGTGCCAGCAGTTTGTTATCGGACAGGGGAACTGAAGCTTTCTTT
-,TRBJ1-1,once,12,TRBV6-6,CASSYSREEAFF,TGTGCCAGCAGTTACTCACGGGAGGAAGCTTTCTTT
-,TRBJ1-5,-,13,TRBV2,CASNSLGAQPQHF,TGTGCCAGCAATTCTCTAGGGGCACAGCCCCAGCATTTT
TRBD2,TRBJ2-7,-,16,TRBV5-1,CASSSSGTTFSVEQYF,TGCGCCAGCAGCTCTAGCGGGACGACGTTTTCAGTGGAGCAGTACTTC
-,TRBJ2-5,-,14,TRBV4-3,CASCQDRTEETQYF,TGCGCCAGCTGCCAAGATCGGACAGAAGAGACCCAGTACTTC
-,TRBJ2-5,-,13,TRBV5-1,CASTLNSRETQYF,TGCGCCAGCACCCTGAACTCAAGGGAGACCCAGTACTTC
-,TRBJ2-2,-,15,TRBV5-1,CASSLARGGTGELFF,TGCGCCAGCAGCTTGGCCAGGGGAGGAACCGGGGAGCTGTTTTTT
-,TRBJ2-7,once,13,TRBV12-3/TRBV12-4,CASSSQGSYEQYF,TGTGCCAGCAGTTCCCAGGGGTCCTACGAGCAGTACTTC
-,TRBJ1-1,-,15,TRBV7-9,CASSLGLHRNTEAFF,TGTGCCAGCAGCTTAGGTCTACACCGGAACACTGAAGCTTTCTTT
-,TRBJ1-2,-,15,TRBV11-2,CASSFGLGSNYGYTF,TGTGCCAGCAGCTTTGGGCTGGGAAGTAACTATGGCTACACCTTC
-,TRBJ2-7,-,14,TRBV5-1,CASSPGGRTYEQYF,TGCGCCAGCAGCCCCGGGGGCCGAACCTACGAGCAGTACTTC
-,TRBJ1-3,-,15,TRBV18,CASSPDSRSGNTIYF,TGTGCCAGCTCACCAGACAGCCGCTCTGGAAACACCATATATTTT
TRBD1,TRBJ1-1,-,15,TRBV28,CASSLSPGQGFGAFF,TGTGCCAGCAGTTTATCACCGGGACAGGGGTTTGGGGCTTTCTTT
-,TRBJ1-1,-,16,TRBV4-3,CASSQVMAGGNTEAFF,TGCGCCAGCAGCCAAGTAATGGCAGGAGGGAACACTGAAGCTTTCTTT
TRBD1,TRBJ2-7,-,15,TRBV2,CASDPFGQVTYEQYF,TGTGCCTCGGATCCTTTTGGACAGGTGACCTACGAGCAGTACTTC
-,TRBJ1-6,-,15,TRBV18,CASSPRRVVSSPLHF,TGTGCCAGCTCACCACGGCGTGTTGTAAGTTCACCCCTCCACTTT
-,TRBJ1-2,-,12,TRBV6-2/TRBV6-3,CASSYYRDGYTF,TGTGCCAGCAGTTACTACCGGGATGGCTACACCTTC
-,TRBJ1-4,-,13,TRBV6-2/TRBV6-3,CASSLRVGEKLFF,TGTGCCAGCAGTCTCAGGGTGGGCGAAAAACTGTTTTTT
-,TRBJ1-4,-,16,TRBV13,CASSLGTGLTNEKLFF,TGTGCCAGCAGCTTAGGTACAGGGCTCACTAATGAAAAACTGTTTTTT
TRBD2,TRBJ2-1,-,13,TRBV7-8,CASSPGGYNEQFF,TGTGCCAGCAGCCCCGGGGGGTACAATGAGCAGTTCTTC
-,TRBJ1-2,-,14,TRBV6-2/TRBV6-3,CASSYNSVNYGYTF,TGTGCCAGCAGTTACAACTCGGTAAACTATGGCTACACCTTC
TRBD1,TRBJ2-7,-,15,TRBV6-5,CASSNEGTGFYEQYF,TGTGCCAGCAGCAACGAGGGGACAGGGTTTTACGAGCAGTACTTC
-,TRBJ1-1,-,14,TRBV5-5,CASSLASVNTEAFF,TGTGCCAGCAGCTTGGCCAGTGTGAACACTGAAGCTTTCTTT
-,TRBJ2-7,-,14,TRBV11-2,CASSFRSSFYEQYF,TGTGCCAGCAGCTTTAGGTCAAGTTTCTACGAGCAGTACTTC
TRBD1,TRBJ2-7,-,15,TRBV7-9,CASSGRGTGGGEQYF,TGTGCCAGCAGCGGGAGGGGGACAGGGGGCGGCGAGCAGTACTTC
-,TRBJ1-1,-,14,TRBV19,CASSVAGGNTEAFF,TGTGCCAGTAGTGTAGCGGGGGGGAATACTGAAGCTTTCTTT
-,TRBJ1-3,-,15,TRBV5-5,CASSLGGPSGNTIYF,TGTGCCAGCAGCTTGGGAGGTCCCTCAGGAAACACCATATATTTT
-,TRBJ1-1,-,15,TRBV9,CASSVASFSGTEAFF,TGTGCCAGCAGCGTAGCTAGTTTCTCGGGCACTGAAGCTTTCTTT
-,TRBJ1-3,-,15,TRBV5-1,CASREAGGAGNTIYF,TGCGCCAGCAGGGAGGCTGGTGGTGCTGGAAACACCATATATTTT
-,TRBJ2-7,once,14,TRBV7-2,CASSLPGAADEQYF,TGTGCCAGCAGCTTACCAGGGGCCGCGGACGAGCAGTACTTC
-,TRBJ1-1,-,14,TRBV4-3,CASSTGTGNTEAFF,TGCGCCAGCAGCACCGGGACGGGGAACACTGAAGCTTTCTTT
-,TRBJ1-1,-,16,TRBV6-5,CASSYRRGRASAEAFF,TGTGCCAGCAGTTATAGGCGGGGCAGGGCTTCGGCTGAAGCTTTCTTT
TRBD2,TRBJ2-1,-,14,TRBV6-5,CAGALAGGNNEQFF,TGTGCCGGGGCCTTGGCGGGGGGGAACAATGAGCAGTTCTTC
TRBD1,TRBJ1-1,-,15,TRBV6-4,CASRKDRGTNTEAFF,TGTGCCAGCAGAAAGGACAGGGGGACGAACACTGAAGCTTTCTTT
-,TRBJ1-1,-,16,TRBV11-2,CASSLVRGQGNTEAFF,TGTGCCAGCAGCTTAGTTCGGGGGCAGGGGAACACTGAAGCTTTCTTT
-,TRBJ2-5,once,10,TRBV20-1,CSAAEETQYF,TGCAGTGCTGCGGAAGAGACCCAGTACTTC
TRBD1,TRBJ1-1,-,18,TRBV14,CASSKRTRDREMNTEAFF,TGTGCCAGCAGCAAAAGGACGCGGGACAGGGAGATGAACACTGAAGCTTTCTTT
-,TRBJ1-6,-,15,TRBV30,CAERGSSSYNSPLHF,TGTGCCGAAAGAGGCTCGAGCTCCTATAATTCACCCCTCCACTTT
TRBD1,TRBJ2-7,-,16,TRBV6-1,CASSEAFPTGAGEQYF,TGTGCCAGCAGTGAAGCGTTCCCGACAGGGGCGGGTGAGCAGTACTTC
-,TRBJ2-1,-,13,TRBV18,CASSSQLGPEQFF,TGTGCCAGCTCATCACAACTAGGACCTGAGCAGTTCTTC
TRBD1,TRBJ1-1,-,14,TRBV27,CASGWGQGNTEAFF,TGTGCCAGCGGCTGGGGACAGGGGAACACTGAAGCTTTCTTT
TRBD1,TRBJ1-1,-,15,TRBV6-6,CASSYGQGTNTEAFF,TGTGCCAGCAGTTACGGACAGGGAACCAACACTGAAGCTTTCTTT
-,TRBJ1-5,-,16,TRBV27,CASSSPSRDSNQPQHF,TGTGCCAGCAGTTCACCCTCGCGGGATAGCAATCAGCCCCAGCATTTT
-,TRBJ1-1,-,16,TRBV14,CASSQDFGAMNTEAFF,TGTGCCAGCAGCCAAGATTTTGGGGCCATGAACACTGAAGCTTTCTTT
-,TRBJ1-2,-,14,TRBV19,CASNLPGRRDGYTF,TGTGCCAGTAACCTCCCGGGACGACGGGATGGCTACACCTTC
-,TRBJ2-2,-,15,TRBV19,CASSMWVFNTGELFF,TGTGCCAGTAGTATGTGGGTCTTCAACACCGGGGAGCTGTTTTTT
-,TRBJ1-2,-,15,TRBV5-6,CASSSIQGPGYGYTF,TGTGCCAGCAGCTCGATCCAGGGTCCTGGCTATGGCTACACCTTC
TRBD2,TRBJ2-1,-,14,TRBV7-9,CASSLTSAYNEQFF,TGTGCCAGCAGCTTAACTAGCGCATACAATGAGCAGTTCTTC
TRBD1,TRBJ1-2,-,15,TRBV19,CASSIGRGPGYGYTF,TGTGCCAGTAGTATTGGCAGGGGGCCCGGCTATGGCTACACCTTC